This T cell receptor beta chain was captured by sequencing in a study of T-cell memory formation after mild COVID-19. Overall study: Largely donor-specific sequence clusters came from a couple of donors.

J lost 0 bases, V lost 4 bases, and 3 bases had no gene match. Germline CDR1 and CDR2: SGDLS and YYNGEE. The CDR3 sequence is 16 residues long. Via MiXCR, TCRdb re-called the 5' RACE reads, giving one row per CDR3 protein. Seen here are under 600,000 distinct CDR3 sequences, roughly a fifth observed once, and the top ten hold roughly 8.3%. The J gene is TRBJ2-3, the V gene TRBV9, with 12 bases identical to TRBD2. This clonotype was sampled from an adult woman who had mild COVID-19 (a few samples of this study predate the infection). Cell type and time point are not known. Source material: PBMCs or a T cell subset sorted from them (not recorded which). The CDR3 DNA follows: TGTGCCAGCAGCATCGGGACTAGCGGGAGCACAGATACGCAGTATTTT. Residues: CASSIGTSGSTDTQYF.